This is a list of T cell receptor beta chains from one sample in a study of CXCR3-negative and CXCR3-positive naive CD8 T cells. TCRdb reprocessed the 5' RACE reads and keeps a single row for each CDR3 protein, giving no DNA. The sample totals about 130,000 distinct CDR3 sequences. The specimen was naive CXCR3- CD8+ T cells from blood. These receptors were collected from a human donor in good health. Some clones in this sample may be carry-over from other donors' samples. CDR3s include the opening cysteine and the closing phenylalanine or tryptophan. The order of the fields is V gene, CDR3 length, J gene, CDR3 protein.

TRBV28	15	TRBJ2-2	CASSQLQGQSGELFF
TRBV6-5	18	TRBJ2-2	CASSYSPLAGGDTGELFF
TRBV19	16	TRBJ2-1	CASSIVVGGSYNEQFF
TRBV7-2	16	TRBJ2-1	CASSIVGQGKNNEQFF
TRBV7-8	14	TRBJ2-7	CASSLADSSYEQYF
TRBV19	15	TRBJ2-1	CASSILAGPHNEQFF
TRBV28	15	TRBJ2-1	CASSFVDRGRDEQFF
TRBV29-1	12	TRBJ2-7	CSVGVGTYEQYF
TRBV13	15	TRBJ2-1	CASSLVGRGRNEQFF
TRBV7-9	16	TRBJ2-1	CASSHRGTGQPLEQFF
TRBV20-1	18	TRBJ2-1	CSARDLGGLARTGYEQFF
TRBV5-1	15	TRBJ2-5	CASSLTDGFQETQYF
TRBV27	16	TRBJ2-1	CASSHPTQSSYNEQFF
TRBV7-9	15	TRBJ1-2	CASSPRGQKNYGYTF
TRBV15	16	TRBJ2-3	CATSGLPSGPTDTQYF
TRBV9	15	TRBJ2-5	CASSVGGGLQETQYF
TRBV28	15	TRBJ2-3	CASNPWERESDTQYF
TRBV6-5	15	TRBJ1-2	CASSYSRGGGDGYTF
TRBV5-1	15	TRBJ1-3	CASSALLGAGNTIYF
TRBV12-3/TRBV12-4	15	TRBJ2-1	CAVRHRDYLYNEQFF
TRBV20-1	16	TRBJ2-1	CSARVARGAKDNEQFF
TRBV4-1	14	TRBJ2-5	CASSLEGREETQYF
TRBV28	14	TRBJ2-7	CASSLWDRNYEQYF
TRBV15	14	TRBJ2-1	CATSGGTRNNEQFF
TRBV12-3/TRBV12-4	17	TRBJ2-1	CASSLRNYLSSYNEQFF
TRBV6-5	12	TRBJ2-5	CASHGGRGPEYF
TRBV5-5	14	TRBJ2-7	CASSLTGFPYEQYF
TRBV2	14	TRBJ1-5	CASSEYGSNQPQHF
TRBV12-3/TRBV12-4	15	TRBJ2-5	CASSAGTGDQETQYF
TRBV6-6	15	TRBJ2-7	CASSPFRGGGYEQYF
TRBV20-1	11	TRBJ2-1	CSATQGNEQFF
TRBV7-3	14	TRBJ2-1	CASSLTLGGNEQFF
TRBV9	15	TRBJ2-3	CASSGTTSSADTQYF
TRBV28	15	TRBJ2-3	CASSFAGESTDTQYF
TRBV28	19	TRBJ2-4	CASSPGARGFRRAKNIQYF
TRBV2	21	TRBJ2-7	CASSARTGTSGIRRSSYEQYF
TRBV5-1	15	TRBJ1-6	CASKALGQGDSPLHF
TRBV6-2/TRBV6-3	14	TRBJ2-1	CASSYSSSYNEQFF
TRBV28	14	TRBJ1-4	CASSLSATNEKLFF
TRBV12-3/TRBV12-4	15	TRBJ1-1	CASSSALGTRAEAFF
TRBV28	13	TRBJ2-1	CASRGSSYNEQFF
TRBV4-1	16	TRBJ2-2	CASSLRGASNTGELFF
TRBV7-8	12	TRBJ2-7	CASSLVGREQYF
TRBV4-3	16	TRBJ2-5	CASSQEADEVGETQYF
TRBV28	17	TRBJ1-5	CASSLTRAANSNQPQHF
TRBV28	12	TRBJ2-7	CASRTTSYEQYF
TRBV20-1	14	TRBJ2-4	CSAPQREDLKSPYF
TRBV12-3/TRBV12-4	13	TRBJ2-7	CASSLIGPYEQYF
TRBV12-3/TRBV12-4	15	TRBJ2-2	CASSLDRGNTGELFF
TRBV28	15	TRBJ2-2	CASRRTGGNTGELFF
TRBV4-1	18	TRBJ2-7	CASSPAPMADNRAYEQYF